This passage covers 4 T cell receptor beta chains from one sample sequenced in a study of blood T cell repertoires in COVID-19. Profiling relied on immunoSEQ multiplex PCR, and the TCRdb table lists in-frame clones only, not all of them. The sample carries more than 150,000 clones, 70% to 80% recorded once. The sample taken for sequencing was peripheral blood. The receptors were sampled from a man aged 50 to 59 who had recovered from COVID-19.

This clone came up a few times. V and J are TRBV6-4 and TRBJ2-1, with TRBD2 matching 11 bases. The V gene's germline CDR1 is MRHNA and CDR2 SNTAGT. The CDR3 contains 16 residues. The V and J ends lost 3 bases and 4 bases, in that order; junction bases with no gene match: 5. CDR3 sequence: CASSEDSGRGYNEQFF. In nucleotides, the CDR3 is TGTGCCAGCAGTGAAGATAGCGGGAGGGGGTACAATGAGCAGTTCTTC.

The chain is built from TRBV29-1 and TRBJ1-1; the match to TRBD1 covers 7 bases. Germline CDR1 is SQVTM and CDR2 is ANQGSEA. After removal of 6 bases from V and 0 bases from J, the junction contained 4 bases not matched to a gene. The length of the CDR3 is 13 residues. The CDR3 bases are TGCAGCGTAGACAGGGTAATGAACACTGAAGCTTTCTTT. Its translation: CSVDRVMNTEAFF.

This clone was seen only a few times. The chain links TRBV7-2 to TRBJ1-5; possible D gene TRBD1, 5 bases. The CDR3 extends over 16 amino acids. Germline CDR1 SGHTA, CDR2 FQGNSA. V lost 1 base and J lost 7, with 17 bases in between. The DNA of the CDR3 is TGTGCCAGCAGCTTAGTGGTGTGGGGGACTAGACAGCCCCAGCATTTT. Amino acids: CASSLVVWGTRQPQHF.

This clone was detected a few times. The chain employs TRBV19 and TRBJ1-5; 9 nucleotides line up with TRBD1. CDR3 length equals 15 residues. V gave up 5 bases and J gave up 6 bases; unmatched junction bases: 8. Germline V gene sequence: CDR1 LNHDA, CDR2 SQIVND (reference sequence). CDR3 sequence: CASSYRDRASQPQHF. In DNA, the CDR3 is TGTGCCAGTAGTTACCGGGACAGGGCGAGTCAGCCCCAGCATTTT.